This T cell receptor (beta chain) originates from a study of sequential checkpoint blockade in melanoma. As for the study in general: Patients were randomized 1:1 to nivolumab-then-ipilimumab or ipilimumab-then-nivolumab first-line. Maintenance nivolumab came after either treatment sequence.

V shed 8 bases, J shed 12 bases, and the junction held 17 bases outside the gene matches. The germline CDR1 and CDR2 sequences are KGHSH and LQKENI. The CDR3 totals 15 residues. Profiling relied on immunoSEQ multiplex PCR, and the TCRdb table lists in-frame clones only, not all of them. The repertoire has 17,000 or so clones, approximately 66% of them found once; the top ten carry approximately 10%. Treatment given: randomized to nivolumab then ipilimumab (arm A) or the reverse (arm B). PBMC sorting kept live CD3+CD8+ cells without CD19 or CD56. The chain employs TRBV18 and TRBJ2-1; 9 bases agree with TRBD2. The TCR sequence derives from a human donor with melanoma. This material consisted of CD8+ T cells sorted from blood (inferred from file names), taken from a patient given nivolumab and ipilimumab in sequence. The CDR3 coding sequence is TGTGCCAGCCGCCCCCCAGTAGCGGGAGACGGAGGGCAGTTCTTC. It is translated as CASRPPVAGDGGQFF.